The 21 T cell receptor beta chains listed next were all sequenced from one sample in a study of blood T cell repertoires in COVID-19. Profiling relied on immunoSEQ multiplex PCR, and the TCRdb table lists in-frame clones only, not all of them. This sample has around 240,000 clones, with 70% to 85% found just once. Sequencing input: peripheral blood. The receptors were sampled from a woman aged 80 or older with acute or convalescent COVID-19.

The chain couples TRBV28 to TRBJ2-3, with a weak D call TRBD1 (5 bases). This CDR3 has 14 amino acids. Germline CDR1 MDHEN, CDR2 SYDVKM. Trimming shortened V by 6 bases and J by 2 bases, and 12 bases separated the two germline ends. This CDR3 reads CASSRQGYTDTQYF. DNA for the CDR3: TGTGCCAGCAGCCGGCAGGGATACACAGATACGCAGTATTTT.

The V gene is TRBV7-9, the J gene TRBJ2-1; TRBD2 aligns across 7 bases. The CDR3 is 16 residues long. V was pared by 5 bases and J by 0 bases, with 7 bases of the junction left unmatched. CDR1 SEHNR and CDR2 FQNEAQ come from the germline V gene (reference sequence). CDR3 in amino acids: CASSPLGGASYNEQFF. Written as DNA, the CDR3 is TGTGCCAGCAGCCCCCTGGGAGGGGCCTCCTACAATGAGCAGTTCTTC.

Concerning this clone itself: Other DNA sequences in this sample translate to the same CDR3. V gene TRBV18 combines with J gene TRBJ1-5; D uncertain. V lost 3 bases and J 5 bases, leaving 11 bases between the germline ends. The germline V gene has CDR1 KGHSH and CDR2 LQKENI. The CDR3 is 14 residues long. CDR3 loop: CASSPERGDQPQHF. CDR3 sequence (DNA): TGTGCCAGCTCACCGGAGCGGGGAGATCAGCCCCAGCATTTT. The full variable domain, rest sourced from reference TRBV18 and TRBJ1-5, is NAGVMQNPRHLVRRRGQEARLRCSPMKGHSHVYWYRQLPEEGLKFMVYLQKENIIDESGMPKERFSAEFPKEGPSILRIQQVVRGDSAAYFCASSPERGDQPQHFGDGTRLSIL.

This clone has only a few counts. The V and J genes are TRBV21-1 and TRBJ2-2; the tabulated D call, TRBD1, remains unverified against the DNA. TRBV21-1 is tagged as a pseudogene. This CDR3 has 12 amino acids. CDR3 coding DNA: TGTGCCAGCAGCAAGGACAGTACGGAGCTGTTTTTT. Its translation: CASSKDSTELFF.

This chain uses TRBV5-1 with TRBJ2-2; TRBD1 might be the D (5 bases). CDR1 is SGHRS, CDR2 YFSETQ, per germline. Trimming took off 5 bases at V and 4 bases at J, with 9 bases between the two ends. The CDR3 consists of 13 residues. CDR3 amino acids: CASRRQLTGELFF. Written as DNA, the CDR3 is TGCGCCAGCAGGAGACAGCTCACCGGGGAGCTGTTTTTT.

The genes are TRBV2 and TRBJ1-5, with 7 bases aligning to TRBD1. This CDR3 comprises 16 residues. V was pared by 5 bases and J by 6 bases, with 13 bases of the junction left unmatched. Germline CDR1 is SNHLY and CDR2 is FYNNEI. The CDR3 spells CASSPGRTGASQPQHF. The CDR3 bases are TGTGCCAGCAGTCCTGGTCGTACAGGGGCCAGTCAGCCCCAGCATTTT.

The J gene is TRBJ1-5, the V gene TRBV3-1 (or the pseudogene TRBV3-2); D is possibly TRBD1 (5 bases). CDR1 LGHDT and CDR2 YNNKEL come from the germline V gene (reference sequence). Deletions cut 5 bases from V and 4 bases from J, with 18 bases between. The CDR3 length is 16 residues. CDR3 nucleotides: TGTGCCAGCAGCGCCCGGGACTCCAAGGGGAATCAGCCCCAGCATTTT. Its translation is CASSARDSKGNQPQHF.

The chain uses TRBV27 and TRBJ1-5; possible D gene TRBD1, 6 bases. Trimming took 2 bases from V and 0 from J, leaving 8 bases between them. The CDR3 is 15 amino acids. Germline assignment: CDR1 MNHEY and CDR2 SMNVEV (reference sequence). The chain's CDR3 is CASSLTRGSNQPQHF. The CDR3 bases are TGTGCCAGCAGTTTAACCAGGGGTAGCAATCAGCCCCAGCATTTT.

The chain joins TRBV5-1 to TRBJ2-3; D remains ambiguous. Germline V gene data show CDR1 as SGHRS and CDR2 as YFSETQ. Between the trimmed V and J ends, which lost 0 bases and 6 bases, there was a span of 5 bases. The CDR3 covers 12 residues. The DNA of the CDR3 is TGCGCCAGCAGCTTGGGGGCCGATACGCAGTATTTT. Protein product: CASSLGADTQYF.

CDR3 loop: CASSPNYRYEQYF. In DNA, the CDR3 is TGTGCCAGCAGCCCGAACTACCGCTACGAGCAGTACTTC. The chain is built from TRBV7-3 and TRBJ2-7; D not resolved. The V end was cut by 5 bases, the J end by 3 bases, with 11 bases between. Germline-derived CDR1 and CDR2 are SGHTA and FQGTGA. The CDR3 runs 13 residues.

The chain couples TRBV14 to TRBJ1-1; no clear D. V gave up 6 bases and J gave up 4 bases, with 18 bases separating them. The CDR3 loop spans 15 amino acids. Germline V lookup: CDR1 SGHDN, CDR2 FVKESK. The CDR3 nucleotides are TGTGCCAGCAGTAGTCGACAAGACGTGATCACTGAAGCTTTCTTT. This gives the protein CASSSRQDVITEAFF.

The chain employs TRBV18 and TRBJ2-5; no clear D. The CDR3 is 11 amino acids. V lost 3 bases to trimming and J lost 4 bases, with 3 bases between them. Germline V gives CDR1 KGHSH, CDR2 LQKENI. CDR3 in amino acids: CASSPRETQYF. CDR3 coding DNA: TGTGCCAGCTCACCTAGAGAGACCCAGTACTTC.

Concerning this clone: Within the sample, other DNA sequences also encode this same CDR3. The chain couples TRBV7-3 to TRBJ1-1; no firm D call. The germline gives CDR1 SGHTA, CDR2 FQGTGA. V dropped 4 bases and J dropped 0 bases, with 6 bases sitting between them. This CDR3 has 13 residues. The CDR3: CASSSTVNTEAFF. The CDR3 DNA reads as TGTGCCAGCAGCTCTACAGTGAACACTGAAGCTTTCTTT.

J is TRBJ1-1 and V is TRBV5-8; D not certain. The CDR3 is made up of 14 amino acids. Germline loops: CDR1 SGHTS, CDR2 YDEGEE. V was pared by 0 bases and J by 4 bases, with 10 bases between. The CDR3 bases are TGTGCCAGCAGCTTGGACCCGGTCGTCACTGAAGCTTTCTTT. Its translation is CASSLDPVVTEAFF.

The chain carries TRBV3-1 (or the pseudogene TRBV3-2) and TRBJ1-2; D is possibly TRBD1 (6 bases). Trimming removed 6 bases at V and 7 bases at J, with 24 bases between. The germline gives CDR1 LGHDT, CDR2 YNNKEL (reference sequence). The CDR3 runs to 16 residues. The CDR3 loop reads CASRNTPGHFFGGYTF. Here the CDR3 DNA reads TGTGCCAGCAGAAATACCCCGGGACACTTTTTCGGTGGCTACACCTTC.

The chain recombines TRBV9 with TRBJ2-5; 11 bases map to TRBD1. This CDR3 spans 15 amino acids. V dropped 2 bases and J dropped 5; count of bases not matched to a gene: 5. CDR1 and CDR2 from the germline V gene are SGDLS and YYNGEE. CDR3 residues: CASSVGRDRGETQYF. CDR3 DNA sequence: TGTGCCAGCAGCGTCGGCCGGGACAGGGGGGAGACCCAGTACTTC.

This clone was detected only once. V and J are TRBV7-3 and TRBJ2-5; 10 bases are a match to TRBD2. With 3 bases clipped from V and 5 bases from J, the junction kept 6 bases outside the gene matches. CDR3 length: 15 residues. Germline V gene data show CDR1 as SGHTA and CDR2 as FQGTGA. CDR3 DNA: TGTGCCAGCAGCTTGGCCGGGACTAGCGTGGAGACCCAGTACTTC. It specifies CASSLAGTSVETQYF.

The rearrangement uses TRBV6-5 and TRBJ2-7; 8 bases agree with TRBD1. This CDR3 contains 14 residues. With 6 bases clipped from V and 3 bases from J, the junction kept 7 bases outside the gene matches. Germline V gives CDR1 MNHEY, CDR2 SVGAGI. CDR3 bases: TGTGCCAGCAGAAACCGGGACAGGTACTACGAGCAGTACTTC. It translates to CASRNRDRYYEQYF.

The chain uses TRBV18 and TRBJ2-2; TRBD1 might be the D (6 bases). V shed 1 base and J shed 1 base, with 7 bases lying between them. The CDR3 is made up of 15 amino acids. From germline, CDR1 is KGHSH and CDR2 LQKENI. CDR3 sequence reads: CASSPQTGNTGELFF. CDR3 in DNA: TGTGCCAGCTCACCACAGACAGGGAACACCGGGGAGCTGTTTTTT. The variable domain in full, with the rest retrieved from reference TRBV18 and TRBJ2-2, is NAGVMQNPRHLVRRRGQEARLRCSPMKGHSHVYWYRQLPEEGLKFMVYLQKENIIDESGMPKERFSAEFPKEGPSILRIQQVVRGDSAAYFCASSPQTGNTGELFFGEGSRLTVL.

The chain joins TRBV9 to TRBJ2-1, with 11 bases aligning to TRBD2. After removal of 4 bases from V and 2 bases from J, the junction contained 5 bases not matched to a gene. Germline-derived CDR1 and CDR2 are SGDLS and YYNGEE. The CDR3 totals 16 residues. CDR3 nucleotide sequence: TGTGCCAGCAGCATAGGGACTAGCGGAGCCTACAATGAGCAGTTCTTC. Translated, it gives CASSIGTSGAYNEQFF.

This rearrangement joins TRBV7-8 to TRBJ1-2; tentative D call: TRBD1 (6 bases). The germline V and J ends were trimmed by 5 bases and 2 bases, with 15 bases remaining between them. Germline V gene data show CDR1 as SGHVS and CDR2 as FQNEAQ. The CDR3 has 15 amino acids. The CDR3 region is CASSTRWTDNYGYTF. The CDR3 bases are TGTGCCAGCAGCACCCGTTGGACAGACAACTATGGCTACACCTTC.